This TCR beta chain is drawn from a study of cytomegalovirus exposure and HLA in healthy donors (TCRdb year 2017). Looking at the study overall: An earlier analysis of roughly 610 of the donors reported about 300 Gb of sequence data and around 100 million unique TCR beta sequences obtained from about 180 million T cells. Approximately 310 gigabases of sequencing data and approximately 80 million unique TCR sequences were included in an early release covering 500 to 750 HLA-typed donors. The genetic ancestry cluster associated with self-reported Caucasian donors included 81% of the approximately 410 genotyped donors. The study was designed to test whether signatures of past pathogen exposure could be identified by cataloging public T cell receptors. Using immunosequencing, the study profiled T cell repertoires from about 620 subjects and related those repertoires to cytomegalovirus serostatus. Besides the first cohort of roughly 640 subjects, a separate validation cohort made up of over 95 different subjects was used. To predict cytomegalovirus infection status, the study brought together high-throughput TCR immunosequencing, statistical association of individual TCRs with disease status, and machine learning. A later analysis re-analyzed previously published TCR beta repertoires from roughly 630 donors and added high-resolution HLA genotyping to study TCR occurrence patterns. In the later analysis, no new phenotypic data were used to find candidate immune exposures; instead, reliance was placed on TCR beta sequences and their occurrence across donors. An earlier analysis of 587 of the donors used high-throughput TCR beta sequencing to judge whether each TCR beta V gene segment behaved as functional or pseudogenic. Donor age, sex, ethnicity and CMV serostatus were collected together with the repertoire data. A later genetic analysis took genome-wide SNP genotypes for about 65% of the 666 donors and used that subset as a discovery cohort. All discovery cohort repertoires had been generated using a single sequencing platform. Class I and class II HLA loci were covered by the typing at four-digit resolution. The number of typed donors differed by locus: 629-630 for A, B, C, DRB1 and DQB1; 522 for DQA1; roughly 600 for DPA1; and about 470 for DPB1. Four to six DR-DQ haplotypes were handled as single units for association and clustering, since linkage in the cohort was strong. Among around 400 genotyped donors of the cohort, an average of roughly 240,000 unique TCR beta nucleotide sequences were sequenced per donor, about a sixth of them non-productive.

The library was prepared using the immunoSEQ multiplex PCR assay. For the multiplex PCR, a mixture combining 60 forward primers for TCR Vbeta segments and 13 reverse primers for TCR Jbeta segments was used. A multiplex PCR assay on genomic DNA amplified the CDR3 region of rearranged TCR beta genes. Amplified TCR beta libraries were sequenced as 87-base-pair reads on the Illumina HiSeq System. The original pipeline was this. In a later analysis, some 80 million unique TCR beta chains were counted across the 500 to 700 repertoires, and some 10 million of these chains were shared by at least two donors. Raw reads were error-corrected and collapsed into unique sequences by a nearest-neighbor algorithm in which closely related sequences were merged to remove PCR and sequencing errors. V, D and J gene segments were assigned by aligning CDR3 sequences to IMGT reference sequences. For a sequence to be retained, a match of at least six nucleotides to both a V gene segment and a J gene segment was required. Rearrangements were called productive when the CDR3 lacked stop codons and stayed in frame with V and J; all others were non-productive. Following IMGT convention, CDR3 was defined as the stretch from the second conserved V-encoded cysteine to the conserved J-encoded phenylalanine. Sequences without an unambiguous match to a single V gene segment were excluded from the earlier analysis of a few hundred of the donors. An earlier analysis of roughly 590 of the donors called V segments functional above 56.7% productive rearrangements and segregating when the between-donor standard deviation exceeded 5%. A statistical classification framework was built to diagnose cytomegalovirus status from the catalog of TCR beta chain sequences. In a later analysis, V and J genes were assigned by comparing TCR nucleotide sequences against IMGT/GENE-DB human TR gene sequences. Using the TCRdist pipeline, a later analysis assigned CDR3 sequences along with most-parsimonious VDJ recombination scenarios. In a later analysis, every TCR beta chain was defined by the combination of its CDR3 amino acid sequence and its V-gene family, and reads without a unique V-gene family were dropped. In a later analysis, some 600 highly shared, low-generation-probability nucleotide sequences were removed to address suspected cross-contamination and a sequencing artifact. For each public chain, a later analysis derived a clonal expansion index from normalized ranks of inferred template counts within each repertoire. In a later analysis, generation probabilities were computed with a VDJ recombination model fitted to out-of-frame rearrangements, and the resulting probabilities were checked against IGoR. In a later analysis, TCR-TCR, TCR-HLA and TCR-CMV co-occurrence was scored with hypergeometric tests, and a repertoire-size bias correction was applied to TCR pairs. In a later analysis, false discovery rates were estimated by permuting HLA or CMV assignments 20 times. In a later analysis, co-occurring TCRs were grouped using DBSCAN, and TCRdist sequence similarity was added for clustering within HLA-allele-positive subsets. Repertoires with fewer than 30,000 or more than 120,000 public chains, plus five repertoires with anomalous nucleotide sharing, were excluded from co-occurrence clustering. This is the immuneACCESS table as TCRdb keeps it, with only in-frame sequences that have V and J called. A part of the clones is gone; compared with another copy, unresolved V genes explain less than half, and the rest is unexplained. V, J and clone size were drawn from that table, and D and trimming were deduced from the DNA. This sample comprises 190,000 or so clones, around 86% of them detected only once. The ten largest clones add up to about 1.6% of the sample.

Remarks on this clone: Its antigen is not yet known. It has no much larger one-base neighbor in the sample; base qualities were not kept.

Beyond this particular receptor, the publication reports: Cytomegalovirus status was reported to be diagnosed by the classifier with high specificity and sensitivity in both the original and validation cohorts. In an earlier analysis of about 550 of the donors, most TCR beta V segments were observed in productive rearrangements about 87% or about 30% of the time, broadly matching IMGT annotations. According to a later genetic analysis, donors in an Asian-associated ancestry cluster had fewer N-insertions in productive TCRs than the roughly 700-donor mean. V-gene and J-gene trimming of TCR beta chains was associated with a missense DCLRE1C variant in a later genetic analysis, and the association was replicated in an independent cohort. According to the authors, the approach could potentially be generalized to other disease states and immunological phenotypes. A later analysis found that most CMV-associated TCR beta chains appeared HLA-restricted, with HLA associations seemingly driven largely by CMV exposure. Sequencing depth was assumed to be roughly uniform across donors in the presence/absence analyses, though that assumption may not hold. Assigning TCR associations to individual alleles was difficult when HLA alleles, especially DR and DQ, strongly co-occurred. While some public TCRs were present in many individuals, most TCR sequences turned up only very rarely across donors. Because HLA typing was unavailable for some donors at each locus, only the typed subset was used in association tests. The only immune exposure information available for the cohort was CMV serostatus. Several of the top co-occurrence clusters appeared to be linked to parvovirus B19, influenza, CMV and Epstein-Barr virus, according to a later analysis. Compared with equally common non-associated chains, HLA-associated TCR beta chains in a later analysis were more clonally expanded and had lower generation probabilities. Only TCR beta chains were sequenced in this cohort, and the absence of alpha or paired-chain data limited detectable features. At a false discovery rate of 0.05, a later analysis linked roughly 17,000 TCR beta sequences to specific HLA alleles. A further reported finding was that TCR beta sequences accurately predicted the HLA-A and HLA-B alleles for most subjects in the first cohort. In a later analysis, TCR association rates were found to vary across HLA loci, with the most associated TCRs seen for DRB1 alleles and the fewest for HLA-C alleles. The earlier analysis of approximately 590 of the donors excluded some 15 rarely observed V segments, including chromosome 9 orphons, because counts were too low. In vitro tests confirmed that three of the cytomegalovirus-associated TCR beta chains recognize cytomegalovirus antigens. A cluster of highly shared sequence variants was judged likely to represent a technical artifact of the sequencing pipeline. Correlated functional status among segregating V segments might reflect linkage disequilibrium, but an unknown experimental factor could not be ruled out. The study gave a list of about 150 TCR beta chains associated with cytomegalovirus.

The cohort comprised approximately 700 healthy bone marrow donors. All cohort members were sampled while nominally healthy, although unrecorded immune exposures were likely present. The donor was CMV seronegative and was included in the group of hundreds of seronegative cohort members. A peripheral blood sample was provided by each donor, and peripheral blood mononuclear cells were used for TCR beta sequencing. The Qiagen DNeasy Blood Extraction Kit was used to extract genomic DNA from the blood cell samples. The TCR comes from a man aged 45-60 years in good health and CMV-seronegative. Material for sequencing was PBMCs.

The DNA is as follows: TGTGCCAGCAGCCAGAACACTGAAGCTTTCTTT. Translated, it reads CASSQNTEAFF. The chain couples TRBV5-4 to TRBJ1-1; confidence is insufficient to name the D gene. Trimming removed 4 bases from V and 1 base from J, leaving 2 bases between the germline ends. CDR1 and CDR2 (SGHNT, YYREEE) derive from the germline V gene (reference sequence). Counted from cysteine to phenylalanine, this CDR3 has 11 amino acids. Only the CDR3 region is kept as DNA, spanning 33 bases read in frame from base 1.